This TCR beta chain was retrieved from a study of control samples from healthy donors and cancer patients. Some clones are missing from TCRdb's copy, which holds only in-frame ones; the method was immunoSEQ multiplex PCR. Of some 37,000 clones in the sample, about 90% are singletons; the top ten hold 3.6%. The germline CDR1 and CDR2 sequences are ENHRY and SYGVKD. The CDR3 contains 13 residues. Germline trimming cut 10 bases from V and 4 bases from J; bases unmatched to any gene: 9. The chain couples TRBV10-3 to TRBJ2-7, with 8 bases matching TRBD1. This clonotype was obtained from a woman in her forties or fifties in good health. The sample consisted of blood. DNA of the CDR3: TGTGCCACGCAACAGGGGGTCGGTTACGAGCAGTACTTC. This encodes CATQQGVGYEQYF.